Listed below are T cell receptor beta chains from one sample, sequenced in a study of cytomegalovirus exposure and HLA in healthy donors. Assay: immunoSEQ multiplex PCR; the TCRdb copy retains only in-frame clones and omits some. The sample yields about 150,000 clones, 80% seen once. Specimen: PBMCs. These receptors came from a man aged 25-45 years in good health. Each CDR3 is given with its conserved first and last residue. D genes are given only for firm matches. The listing skips clone size in some rows; elsewhere it reads once, few, many or a size class.

D: TRBD1
V: TRBV7-3
J: TRBJ2-5
size: .
DNA: TGTGCCAGCAGCCCGAATGCAGGGGGCCAAGAGACCCAGTACTTC
CDR3: CASSPNAGGQETQYF

D: TRBD1
V: TRBV7-3
J: TRBJ2-1
size: .
DNA: TGTGCCAGCAGCCCTCGGACAGGGGTTTCCTACAATGAGCAGTTCTTC
CDR3: CASSPRTGVSYNEQFF

D: .
V: TRBV15
J: TRBJ2-7
size: .
DNA: TGTGCCACCAGCTCCCTTGGTTCCACCTACGAGCAGTACTTC
CDR3: CATSSLGSTYEQYF

D: .
V: TRBV19
J: TRBJ1-2
size: few
DNA: TGTGCCAGTAGTATCTCCGGGACACCTTATGGCTACACCTTC
CDR3: CASSISGTPYGYTF

D: TRBD2
V: TRBV14
J: TRBJ2-1
size: .
DNA: TGTGCCAGCAGCCAAGAGAGTATATTCGGACTAGCGGATTACAATGAGCAGTTCTTC
CDR3: CASSQESIFGLADYNEQFF

D: .
V: TRBV6-5
J: TRBJ2-7
size: few
DNA: TGTGCCAGCAGTGGCCGGAGGACCCTTTACGAGCAGTACTTC
CDR3: CASSGRRTLYEQYF

D: TRBD2
V: TRBV9
J: TRBJ2-7
size: .
DNA: TGTGCCAGCAGCCTAGCGGGGGGCGCGTTCTACGAGCAGTACTTC
CDR3: CASSLAGGAFYEQYF

D: TRBD2
V: TRBV6-5
J: TRBJ2-7
size: .
DNA: TGTGCCAGCAGTTACGGACTAGCGGCCGGGGACGAGCAGTACTTC
CDR3: CASSYGLAAGDEQYF

D: TRBD2
V: TRBV6-5
J: TRBJ2-5
size: .
DNA: TGTGCCAGCAGAAAAGCGGGAGGGCCCGGGACCCAGTACTTC
CDR3: CASRKAGGPGTQYF

D: TRBD2
V: TRBV30
J: TRBJ2-1
size: .
DNA: TGTGCCTGGAATAGGGGACTAGCGGATGAGCAGTTCTTC
CDR3: CAWNRGLADEQFF